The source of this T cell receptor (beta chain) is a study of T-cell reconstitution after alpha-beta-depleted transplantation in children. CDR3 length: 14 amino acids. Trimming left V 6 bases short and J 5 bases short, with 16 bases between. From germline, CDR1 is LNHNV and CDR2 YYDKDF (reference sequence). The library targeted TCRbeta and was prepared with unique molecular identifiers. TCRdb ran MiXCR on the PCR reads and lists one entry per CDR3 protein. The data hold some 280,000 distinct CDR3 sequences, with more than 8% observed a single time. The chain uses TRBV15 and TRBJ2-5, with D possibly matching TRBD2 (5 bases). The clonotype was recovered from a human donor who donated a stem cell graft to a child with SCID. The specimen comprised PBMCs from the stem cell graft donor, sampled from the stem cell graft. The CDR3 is CATRGWGSGETQYF. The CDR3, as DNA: TGTGCCACCAGAGGGTGGGGATCGGGGGAGACCCAGTACTTC.